Only one count was recorded for the clone carrying this T cell receptor (beta chain). The assay was immunoSEQ multiplex PCR, and TCRdb's table has in-frame clones only and misses some. Here the sample spans 50,000 to 70,000 clones, roughly 90% being singletons. The source of the sample is a study of T cell changes during pregnancy in multiple sclerosis. This specimen consisted of peripheral blood, obtained in the second trimester of pregnancy. The origin of this receptor is a female donor with multiple sclerosis, enrolled in a pregnancy study.

CDR3 DNA: TGTGCCAGCAGGTTAGGACTAGCGGTAGGCGAGCAGTACTTC. Its protein is CASRLGLAVGEQYF. V gene TRBV6-6 combines with J gene TRBJ2-7; 10 bases fit TRBD2. The length of the CDR3 is 14 residues. V lost 6 bases and J lost 6; bases outside the gene matches: 8. CDR1 and CDR2 (germline): MNHNY, SVGAGI (reference sequence).